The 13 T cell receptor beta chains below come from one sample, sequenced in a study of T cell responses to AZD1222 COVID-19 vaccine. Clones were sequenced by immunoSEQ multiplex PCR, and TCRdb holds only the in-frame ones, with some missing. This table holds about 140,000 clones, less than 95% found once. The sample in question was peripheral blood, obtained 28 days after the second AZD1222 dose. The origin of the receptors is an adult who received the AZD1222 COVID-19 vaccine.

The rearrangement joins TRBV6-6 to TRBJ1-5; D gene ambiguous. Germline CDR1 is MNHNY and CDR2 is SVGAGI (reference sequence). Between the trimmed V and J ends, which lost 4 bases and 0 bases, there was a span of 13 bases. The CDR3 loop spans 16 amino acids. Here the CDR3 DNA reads TGTGCCAGCAGTTCCTACAGCGTTCTTAGCAATCAGCCCCAGCATTTT. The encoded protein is CASSSYSVLSNQPQHF.

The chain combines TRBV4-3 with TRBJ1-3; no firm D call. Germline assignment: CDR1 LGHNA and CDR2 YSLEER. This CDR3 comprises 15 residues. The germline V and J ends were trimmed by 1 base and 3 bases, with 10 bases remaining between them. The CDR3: CASSQGGFGGNTIYF. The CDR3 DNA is TGCGCCAGCAGCCAAGGAGGATTCGGTGGAAACACCATATATTTT.

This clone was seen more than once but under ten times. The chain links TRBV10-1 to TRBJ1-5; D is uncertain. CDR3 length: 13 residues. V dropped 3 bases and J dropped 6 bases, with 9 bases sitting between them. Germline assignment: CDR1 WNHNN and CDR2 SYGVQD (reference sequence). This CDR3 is CASSDYGSQPQHF. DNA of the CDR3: TGCGCCAGCAGTGATTACGGAAGTCAGCCCCAGCATTTT.

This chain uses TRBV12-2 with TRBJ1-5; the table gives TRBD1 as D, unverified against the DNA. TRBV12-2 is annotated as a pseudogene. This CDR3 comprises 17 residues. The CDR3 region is CASRFGQGGVSNQPQHF. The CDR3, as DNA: TGTGCAAGTCGCTTCGGACAGGGAGGAGTGAGCAATCAGCCCCAGCATTTT.

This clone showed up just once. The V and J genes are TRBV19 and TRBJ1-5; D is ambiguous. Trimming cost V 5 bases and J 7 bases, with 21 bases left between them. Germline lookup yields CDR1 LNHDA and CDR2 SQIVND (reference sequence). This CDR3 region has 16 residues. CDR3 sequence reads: CASSPPSWALGQPQHF. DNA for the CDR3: TGTGCCAGTAGTCCCCCGAGTTGGGCACTGGGACAGCCCCAGCATTTT.

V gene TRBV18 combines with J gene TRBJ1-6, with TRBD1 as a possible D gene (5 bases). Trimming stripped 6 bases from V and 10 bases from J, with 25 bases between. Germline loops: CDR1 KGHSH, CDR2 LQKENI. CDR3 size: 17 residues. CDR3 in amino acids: CASSVYTAAGRSSPLHF. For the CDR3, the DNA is TGTGCCAGCTCCGTCTATACGGCGGCAGGGCGGTCATCACCCCTCCACTTT.

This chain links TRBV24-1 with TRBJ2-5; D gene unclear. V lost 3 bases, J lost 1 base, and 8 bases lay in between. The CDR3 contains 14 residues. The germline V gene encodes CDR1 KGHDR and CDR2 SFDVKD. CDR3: CATSDQDTQETQYF. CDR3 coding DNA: TGTGCCACCAGTGATCAAGACACCCAAGAGACCCAGTACTTC.

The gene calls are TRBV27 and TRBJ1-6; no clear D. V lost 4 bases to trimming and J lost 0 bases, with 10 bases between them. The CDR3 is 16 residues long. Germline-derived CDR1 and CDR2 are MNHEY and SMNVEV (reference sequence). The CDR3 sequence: CASSSATGSYNSPLHF. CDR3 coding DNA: TGTGCCAGCAGTTCAGCGACGGGCTCCTATAATTCACCCCTCCACTTT.

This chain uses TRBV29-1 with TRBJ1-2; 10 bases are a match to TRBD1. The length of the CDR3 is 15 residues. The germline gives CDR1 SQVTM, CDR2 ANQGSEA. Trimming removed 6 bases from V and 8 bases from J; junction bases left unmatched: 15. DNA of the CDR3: TGCAGCGTACCAATCTTAATGACAGGGGGCGCGGGCTACACCTTC. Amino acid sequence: CSVPILMTGGAGYTF.

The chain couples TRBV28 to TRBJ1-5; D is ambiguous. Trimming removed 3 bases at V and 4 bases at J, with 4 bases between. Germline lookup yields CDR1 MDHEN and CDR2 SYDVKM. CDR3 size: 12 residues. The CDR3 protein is CASSLENQPQHF. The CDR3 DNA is TGTGCCAGCAGTTTGGAGAATCAGCCCCAGCATTTT.

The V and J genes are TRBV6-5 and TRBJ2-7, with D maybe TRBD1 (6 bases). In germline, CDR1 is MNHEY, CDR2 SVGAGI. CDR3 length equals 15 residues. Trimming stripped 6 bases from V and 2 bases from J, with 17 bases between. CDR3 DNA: TGTGCCAGCAGGAGTGATCTGGACAGACCCTACGAGCAGTACTTC. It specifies CASRSDLDRPYEQYF.

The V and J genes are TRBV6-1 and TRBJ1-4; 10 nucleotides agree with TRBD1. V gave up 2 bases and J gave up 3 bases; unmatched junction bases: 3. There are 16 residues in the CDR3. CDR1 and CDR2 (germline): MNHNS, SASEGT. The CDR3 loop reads CASSERQGAPNEKLFF. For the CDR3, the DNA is TGTGCCAGCAGTGAAAGACAGGGGGCGCCTAATGAAAAACTGTTTTTT.

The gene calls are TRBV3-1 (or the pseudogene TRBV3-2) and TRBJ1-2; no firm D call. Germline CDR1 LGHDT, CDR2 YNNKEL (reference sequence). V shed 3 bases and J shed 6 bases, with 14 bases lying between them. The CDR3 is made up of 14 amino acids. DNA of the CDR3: TGTGCCAGCAGCCAGTACCTGGGTTTTGATGGCTACACCTTC. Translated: CASSQYLGFDGYTF.